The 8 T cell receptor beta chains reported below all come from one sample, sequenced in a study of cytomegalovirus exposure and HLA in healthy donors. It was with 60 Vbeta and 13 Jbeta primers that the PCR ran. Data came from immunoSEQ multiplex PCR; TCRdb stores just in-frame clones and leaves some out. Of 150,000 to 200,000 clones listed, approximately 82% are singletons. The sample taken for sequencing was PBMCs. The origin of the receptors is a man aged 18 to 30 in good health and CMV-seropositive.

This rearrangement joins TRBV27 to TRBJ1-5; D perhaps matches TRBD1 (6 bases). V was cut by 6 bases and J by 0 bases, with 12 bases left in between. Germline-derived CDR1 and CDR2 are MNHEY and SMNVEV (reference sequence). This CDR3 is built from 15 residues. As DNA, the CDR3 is TGTGCCAGCAGCCGTAGGGGGACTAGCAATCAGCCCCAGCATTTT. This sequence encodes CASSRRGTSNQPQHF.

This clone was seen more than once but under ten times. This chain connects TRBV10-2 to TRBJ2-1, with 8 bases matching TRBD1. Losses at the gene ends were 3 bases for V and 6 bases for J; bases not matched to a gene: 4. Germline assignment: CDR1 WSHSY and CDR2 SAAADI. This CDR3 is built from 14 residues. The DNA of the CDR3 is TGCGCCAGCAGTGACAGGGGGCTCGTCAATGAGCAGTTCTTC. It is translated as CASSDRGLVNEQFF.

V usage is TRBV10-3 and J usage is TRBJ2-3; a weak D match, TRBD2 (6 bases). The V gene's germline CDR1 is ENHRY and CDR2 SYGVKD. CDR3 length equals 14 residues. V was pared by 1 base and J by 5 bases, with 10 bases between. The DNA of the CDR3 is TGTGCCATCAGTGAGTGGAGGGCCCAAGATACGCAGTATTTT. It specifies CAISEWRAQDTQYF.

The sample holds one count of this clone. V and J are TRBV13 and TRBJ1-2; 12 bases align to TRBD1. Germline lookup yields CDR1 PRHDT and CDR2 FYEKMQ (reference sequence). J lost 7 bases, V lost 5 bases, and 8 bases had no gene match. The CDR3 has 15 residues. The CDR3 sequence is CASSLRGTGGVGYTF. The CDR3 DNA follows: TGTGCCAGCAGCCTCCGAGGGACAGGGGGCGTTGGCTACACCTTC.

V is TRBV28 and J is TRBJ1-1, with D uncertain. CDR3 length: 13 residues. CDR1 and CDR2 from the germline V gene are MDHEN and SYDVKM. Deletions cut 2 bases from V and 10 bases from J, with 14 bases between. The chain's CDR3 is CASSLVQTFGAFF. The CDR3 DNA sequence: TGTGCCAGCAGTTTAGTACAGACATTTGGAGCTTTCTTT.

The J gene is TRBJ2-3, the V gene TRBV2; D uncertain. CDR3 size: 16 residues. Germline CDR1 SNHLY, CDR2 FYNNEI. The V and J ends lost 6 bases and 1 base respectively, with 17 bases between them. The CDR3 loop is CASSFLQKMGTDTQYF. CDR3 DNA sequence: TGTGCCAGCAGCTTCTTACAGAAGATGGGCACAGATACGCAGTATTTT.

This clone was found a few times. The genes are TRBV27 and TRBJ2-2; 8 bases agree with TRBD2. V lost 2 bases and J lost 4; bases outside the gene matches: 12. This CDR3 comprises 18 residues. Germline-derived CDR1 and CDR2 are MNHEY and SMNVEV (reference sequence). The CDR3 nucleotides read TGTGCCAGCAGTTTAGAATCCAAGACTAGCGCTGCCACCGGGGAGCTGTTTTTT. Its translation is CASSLESKTSAATGELFF.

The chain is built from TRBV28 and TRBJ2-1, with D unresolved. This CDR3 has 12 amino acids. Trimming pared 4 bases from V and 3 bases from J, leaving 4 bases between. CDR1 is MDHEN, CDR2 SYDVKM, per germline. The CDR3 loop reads CASSCDYNEQFF. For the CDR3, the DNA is TGTGCCAGCAGTTGCGACTACAATGAGCAGTTCTTC.